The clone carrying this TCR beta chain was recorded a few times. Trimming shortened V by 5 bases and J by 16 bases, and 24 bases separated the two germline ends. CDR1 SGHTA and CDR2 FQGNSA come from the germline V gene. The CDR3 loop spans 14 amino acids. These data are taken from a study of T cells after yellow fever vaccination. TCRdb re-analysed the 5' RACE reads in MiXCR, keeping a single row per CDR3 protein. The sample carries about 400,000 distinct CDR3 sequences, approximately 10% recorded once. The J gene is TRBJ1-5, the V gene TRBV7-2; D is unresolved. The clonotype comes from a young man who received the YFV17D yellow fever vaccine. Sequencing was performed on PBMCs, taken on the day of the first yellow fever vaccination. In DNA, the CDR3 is TGTGCCAGCAGCGGGAGCAGGATCGGTCAGCCCCCCCATTTT. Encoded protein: CASSGSRIGQPPHF.